The next 7 T cell receptor beta chains were all read from a single sample in a study of neurological immune-mediated disorders. One entry per CDR3 protein, called by TCRdb with MiXCR from the 5' RACE reads. The table shows 45,000 to 65,000 distinct CDR3 sequences, with 4% to 5.5% occurring only once. Source material: PBMCs. The receptor set was obtained from a middle-aged man with multiple sclerosis.

The chain is built from TRBV6-5 and TRBJ1-1; 11 nucleotides align to TRBD1. Germline CDR1 MNHEY, CDR2 SVGAGI. The J segment lost 10 bases and the V segment lost 8 bases, leaving 6 bases of the junction unmatched. The CDR3 extends over 12 amino acids. The CDR3 DNA reads TGTGCCAGCGGGACAGGGGGAAGAGGAGCTTTCTTT. It translates to CASGTGGRGAFF.

This clonotype was observed at least ten times. This chain joins TRBV5-1 and TRBJ1-5; no definite D call. Trimming took off 0 bases at V and 2 bases at J, with 6 bases between the two ends. Germline V gives CDR1 SGHRS, CDR2 YFSETQ. The CDR3 length is 14 residues. The CDR3 protein is CASSLDVGNQPQHF. In DNA form, the CDR3 reads TGCGCCAGCAGCTTGGATGTCGGCAATCAGCCCCAGCATTTT.

This chain connects TRBV5-6 to TRBJ2-1, with 13 bases aligning to TRBD2. V lost 3 bases to trimming and J lost 7 bases; unmatched junction nucleotides: 4. The CDR3 is 15 amino acids. Germline values: CDR1 SGHDT, CDR2 YYEEEE. Here the CDR3 reads CASSSGLAGVNEQFF. CDR3 bases: TGTGCCAGCAGCTCAGGACTAGCGGGAGTGAATGAGCAGTTCTTC.

Many counts were recorded for this clonotype. At one end the junction does not follow the germline gene, possibly because of a read error. J is TRBJ1-6 and V is TRBV11-2, with D unresolved. CDR3 length: 14 residues. Germline V gene data show CDR1 as SGHAT and CDR2 as FQNNGV. CDR3 sequence (DNA): TGTGCCAGCAGCTTAGAAGTATCAAATTCACCCCTCAACTTT. It codes for CASSLEVSNSPLNF.

In this sample, this clonotype turned up many times. The CDR3: CASSSPGLGGDEQFF. The CDR3 DNA reads as TGTGCCAGCAGTTCCCCGGGACTAGGAGGGGATGAGCAGTTCTTC. The chain is built from TRBV28 and TRBJ2-1; 8 bases agree with TRBD2. This CDR3 is 15 amino acids long. V dropped 4 bases and J dropped 8; count of bases not matched to a gene: 10. CDR1 is MDHEN, CDR2 SYDVKM, per germline.

This clonotype was observed at least ten times. The gene calls are TRBV20-1 and TRBJ2-4; no clear D gene. This CDR3 comprises 16 residues. The germline gives CDR1 DFQATT, CDR2 SNEGSKA (reference sequence). Trimming removed 3 bases from V and 5 bases from J, with 20 bases in between. The CDR3: CSARGWTRKFENIQYF. For the CDR3, the DNA is TGCAGTGCTAGGGGGTGGACCCGTAAGTTTGAAAACATTCAGTACTTC.

This clonotype appeared many times. The gene calls are TRBV5-1 and TRBJ2-1; 10 bases map to TRBD2. Germline V gene sequence: CDR1 SGHRS, CDR2 YFSETQ. CDR3 length equals 17 residues. The V segment lost 3 bases and the J segment 2 bases; nucleotides outside the gene matches: 8. The CDR3 reads CASSSTTGTSAYNEQFF. The CDR3 DNA follows: TGCGCCAGCAGCTCCACCACCGGGACTAGCGCCTACAATGAGCAGTTCTTC.